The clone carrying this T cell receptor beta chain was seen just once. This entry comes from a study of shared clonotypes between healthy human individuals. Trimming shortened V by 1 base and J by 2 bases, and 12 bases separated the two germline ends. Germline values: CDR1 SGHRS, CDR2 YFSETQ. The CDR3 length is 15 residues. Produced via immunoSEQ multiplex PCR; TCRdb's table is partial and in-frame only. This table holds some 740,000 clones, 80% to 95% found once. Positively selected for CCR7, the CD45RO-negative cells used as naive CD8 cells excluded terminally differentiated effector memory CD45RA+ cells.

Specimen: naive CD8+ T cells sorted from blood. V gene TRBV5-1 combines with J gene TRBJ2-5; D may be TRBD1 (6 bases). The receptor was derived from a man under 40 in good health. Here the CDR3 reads CASSLRPGDQETQYF. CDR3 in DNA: TGCGCCAGCAGCTTGAGGCCAGGGGATCAAGAGACCCAGTACTTC.